This T cell receptor beta chain was recovered during a study of blood T cell repertoires in COVID-19 (dated by TCRdb to about 2020). Notes on the research overall: Samples from collaborators originated in the United States, Italy and Spain and spanned both the acute and convalescent phases of COVID-19. Nearly every sample came with metadata listing a de-identified subject ID, COVID-19 status, age in years and sex. The material from the prospective study consisted of cDNA or gDNA derived from T cells, B-cell-depleted T cells, or PBMCs. Where HLA class I and class II types were available, the types were taken from metadata supplied by the sample provider, not from assay-based typing. Deeply sampled blood TCRbeta repertoires from subjects exposed to, actively infected with, or recovered from COVID-19 were included in the dataset. A freely available public database, intended as a resource for researchers studying the immune response to SARS-CoV-2, is where the repertoires were released. Samples came from the ongoing ImmuneRACE study (first 160 participants) plus 1,254 subjects from 6 global collaborators.

In Seattle, one collaborating source enrolled patients while the infection was active and tracked those patients longitudinally over the course of disease. Each collaborating institution followed its own protocols to collect whole blood in K2EDTA tubes. For TCRbeta analysis, collaborator samples were shipped as frozen whole blood, as isolated PBMCs, or as DNA extracted from either sample type. General conclusions and limits of the study: The quantity of clinical and demographic metadata differed by source and by participant and was supplied without curation.

As encoded in the germline V gene, CDR1 is SGHRS while CDR2 is YFSETQ. V is shortened by 5 bases, J by 0 bases, and the region joining them spans 11 bases. The CDR3 covers 14 residues, taking in both the cysteine and the phenylalanine. Just CDR3 DNA is preserved here, 42 bases in frame from base 1. TCRbeta CDR3 regions were amplified from genomic DNA by means of the immunoSEQ Assay, a bias-controlled multiplex PCR. The original methods were these. Nucleated cell counts per sample were estimated from amplification of reference gene primers within the assay. To quantify the absolute abundance of each unique TCRbeta CDR3 rearrangement, sequence reads were collapsed and filtered. For each sample, productive Simpson clonality was calculated by taking the square root of Simpson's diversity index across productive rearrangements. Drawn from immuneACCESS, this table holds only the in-frame rearrangements with V and J called that TCRdb kept. Clones are partly lost; checked studies trace under half to an unresolved V gene and leave the rest unexplained. V and J calls and clone size come straight from that table; D and trimming were deduced from the DNA. A total of around 100,000 clones appear in this sample, more than 80% of them only once. The top ten clones comprise 5.5% of the sample.

To note about this clone: No cognate antigen has been identified for it. No clone much larger than this one lies a single base away; base qualities are absent.

This clonotype originated in a woman aged 55-70 years with COVID-19, enrolled during active disease. The material sequenced was peripheral blood. The chain was built from TRBV5-1 and TRBJ1-2, with a tentative D gene TRBD1 over 5 matching bases. The DNA sequence is as follows: TGCGCCAGCAGACCCGGGGGAACTAACTATGGCTACACCTTC. Its amino acids are CASRPGGTNYGYTF.